One and the same sample provided the 20 T cell receptor beta chains below, sequenced in a study of a mutant IDH1 vaccine in newly diagnosed glioma (dated by TCRdb to the early 2020s). The sample's time point label, decoded: week 5, during vaccination. A 20-mer mutant IDH1 peptide at 300 micrograms in Montanide made up each vaccine dose, which was injected subcutaneously together with topical imiquimod. Their antigens remain unidentified. Library creation used the immunoSEQ multiplex PCR assay. TCRdb took over this immuneACCESS table, retaining in-frame rearrangements with V and J assigned. Such tables are incomplete; in checked studies, under half of the missing clones stem from an unresolved V gene, and the remainder is unexplained. The sample data list about 29,000 clones, and approximately 86% of these were observed just once. Of the sample, roughly 3.5% is held by the ten largest clones. The specimen was peripheral blood mononuclear cells (PBMCs), collected from a glioma patient whose treatment included an IDH1 peptide vaccine. These receptors all stem from a woman aged 35 to 49 with glioma. Some clones in this sample may be carry-over from other donors' samples.

The rearrangement joins TRBV7-2 to TRBJ1-5; 7 bases align to TRBD1. The V gene's germline CDR1 is SGHTA and CDR2 FQGNSA. The CDR3 runs 15 residues. Germline trimming cut 5 bases from V and 7 bases from J; bases unmatched to any gene: 11. In nucleotides, the CDR3 is TGTGCCAGCAGCCTCCGCACAGGGGAGAAGCAGCCCCAGCATTTT. It encodes CASSLRTGEKQPQHF.

The V gene is TRBV4-1, the J gene TRBJ1-1; D not resolved. The CDR3 contains 19 residues. Trimming cost V 3 bases and J 1 base, with 24 bases left between them. CDR1 and CDR2 (germline): MGHRA, YSYEKL. The CDR3 DNA reads as TGCGCCAGCAGCCATCCGGGAGGACCAGCGGGTCTTCCGAACACTGAAGCTTTCTTT. It yields the protein CASSHPGGPAGLPNTEAFF.

The J gene is TRBJ2-3, the V gene TRBV7-3, with D maybe TRBD2 (5 bases). CDR1 is SGHTA, CDR2 FQGTGA, per germline. The V gene lost 1 base and the J gene lost 5 bases, with 7 bases spanning the gap. The CDR3 has 13 amino acids. CDR3 sequence reads: CASSLREKDTQYF. For the CDR3, the DNA is TGTGCCAGCAGCTTAAGGGAGAAAGATACGCAGTATTTT.

J is TRBJ2-6 and V is TRBV11-2, with D perhaps TRBD2 (5 bases). The CDR3 runs 15 residues. The V and J ends lost 5 bases and 1 base respectively, with 9 bases between them. CDR1 and CDR2 (germline): SGHAT, FQNNGV. The CDR3 protein is CASSPPGSGANVLTF. CDR3 in DNA: TGTGCCAGCAGCCCCCCGGGGTCTGGGGCCAACGTCCTGACTTTC. The full variable domain, rest sourced from reference TRBV11-2 and TRBJ2-6, is EAGVAQSPRYKIIEKRQSVAFWCNPISGHATLYWYQQILGQGPKLLIQFQNNGVVDDSQLPKDRFSAERLKGVDSTLKIQPAKLEDSAVYLCASSPPGSGANVLTFGAGSRLTVL.

This chain uses TRBV4-3 with TRBJ2-1; D might be TRBD2 (6 bases). Trimming stripped 4 bases from V and 2 bases from J, with 12 bases between. Germline V CDR1 and CDR2: LGHNA, YSLEER. CDR3 size: 15 residues. The CDR3 here is CASSRGDGTYNEQFF. CDR3 DNA sequence: TGCGCCAGCAGCCGGGGGGACGGGACCTACAATGAGCAGTTCTTC.

This clone was counted once. DNA for the CDR3: TGTGCCAGTAGTACACAGGGTGGGGGGGAGCTGTTTTTT. This translates into CASSTQGGGELFF. The J gene is TRBJ2-2, the V gene TRBV19, with D possibly TRBD1 on 6 matching bases. The V end was cut by 4 bases, the J end by 8 bases, with 11 bases between. Germline assignment: CDR1 LNHDA and CDR2 SQIVND (reference sequence). CDR3 size: 13 residues. Using reference TRBV19 and TRBJ2-2 for the parts outside the CDR3, the full variable domain is DGGITQSPKYLFRKEGQNVTLSCEQNLNHDAMYWYRQDPGQGLRLIYYSQIVNDFQKGDIAEGYSVSREKKESFPLTVTSAQKNPTAFYLCASSTQGGGELFFGEGSRLTVL.

The V call is TRBV27, the J call TRBJ2-7, with D unresolved. Trimming left V 7 bases short and J 5 bases short, with 15 bases between. Germline CDR1 reads MNHEY; CDR2 reads SMNVEV (reference sequence). This CDR3 is built from 13 residues. Written as DNA, the CDR3 is TGTGCCAGCAAAGGTACGGTCTACCACGAGCAGTACTTC. Residues: CASKGTVYHEQYF.

V is TRBV9 and J is TRBJ2-1; D remains ambiguous. Germline V gives CDR1 SGDLS, CDR2 YYNGEE. V lost 0 bases and J lost 2, with 9 bases in between. The CDR3 is 15 amino acids. The CDR3 DNA follows: TGTGCCAGCAGCGTAGGCGTCAGCCCCTACAATGAGCAGTTCTTC. Its translation is CASSVGVSPYNEQFF.

V and J are TRBV10-3 and TRBJ1-5, with TRBD1 matching 9 bases. V shed 0 bases, J shed 5 bases, and the junction held 8 bases outside the gene matches. CDR3 length: 17 residues. CDR1 is ENHRY, CDR2 SYGVKD, per germline. CDR3 nucleotide sequence: TGTGCCATCAGTGAGTCCGTCCCGGGACAGGGCCATCAGCCCCAGCATTTT. Translated: CAISESVPGQGHQPQHF.

The rearrangement uses TRBV28 and TRBJ1-5; D is unresolved. The CDR3 consists of 15 residues. The germline V gene has CDR1 MDHEN and CDR2 SYDVKM. Trimming took 6 bases from V and 0 from J, leaving 12 bases between them. The CDR3: CASRPLIYSNQPQHF. The DNA of the CDR3 is TGTGCCAGCAGGCCGTTGATCTATAGCAATCAGCCCCAGCATTTT.

The chain combines TRBV2 with TRBJ1-6; D gene uncertain. This CDR3 spans 11 amino acids. The germline CDR1 and CDR2 sequences are SNHLY and FYNNEI. The V gene lost 2 bases and the J gene lost 17 bases, with 10 bases spanning the gap. In DNA, the CDR3 is TGTGCCAGCAGTGAAAAGGCCGCCATCCACTTT. This sequence encodes CASSEKAAIHF.

This clone was observed once. This chain joins TRBV5-1 and TRBJ2-3; D unresolved. Germline V gene lookup returns CDR1 SGHRS and CDR2 YFSETQ. The CDR3 length is 15 residues. V lost 0 bases and J 2 bases, leaving 10 bases between the germline ends. The CDR3 bases are TGCGCCAGCAGCTTGGGAGGAGCACCCACAGATACGCAGTATTTT. It specifies CASSLGGAPTDTQYF. Supplemented by reference TRBV5-1 and TRBJ2-3, the full variable domain reads KAGVTQTPRYLIKTRGQQVTLSCSPISGHRSVSWYQQTPGQGLQFLFEYFSETQRNKGNFPGRFSGRQFSNSRSEMNVSTLELGDSALYLCASSLGGAPTDTQYFGPGTRLTVL.

The rearrangement links TRBV2 to TRBJ2-1; TRBD2 matches 12 bases. Germline CDR1 reads SNHLY; CDR2 reads FYNNEI. After removal of 7 bases from V and 6 bases from J, the junction contained 4 bases not matched to a gene. This CDR3 spans 14 amino acids. The CDR3 coding sequence is TGTGCCAGCACCCGACTAGCGGGAGCCAATGAGCAGTTCTTC. Amino acids: CASTRLAGANEQFF.

V gene TRBV4-2 combines with J gene TRBJ2-5, with 13 bases fitting TRBD2. This CDR3 contains 19 residues. Germline V gene sequence: CDR1 LGHNA, CDR2 YNFKEQ. The V segment lost 2 bases and the J segment 0 bases; nucleotides outside the gene matches: 9. The CDR3 region is CASSQRPWTSGGYQETQYF. CDR3 bases: TGTGCCAGCAGCCAACGCCCATGGACTAGCGGGGGATACCAAGAGACCCAGTACTTC.

The J gene is TRBJ1-1, the V gene TRBV5-1; maybe TRBD1 (6 bases). Trimming removed 2 bases at V and 5 bases at J, with 7 bases between. This CDR3 comprises 12 residues. The germline CDR1 and CDR2 sequences are SGHRS and YFSETQ. The CDR3 coding sequence is TGCGCCAGCAGCTTACAGGGAACTGAAGCTTTCTTT. Its translation is CASSLQGTEAFF.

The chain uses TRBV5-1 and TRBJ2-3, with 11 bases aligning to TRBD2. V was pared by 0 bases and J by 4 bases, with 4 bases of the junction left unmatched. Germline V gene lookup returns CDR1 SGHRS and CDR2 YFSETQ. This CDR3 is built from 16 residues. DNA of the CDR3: TGCGCCAGCAGCTTGGTAGCGGGGGGGCTGGCAGATACGCAGTATTTT. As protein: CASSLVAGGLADTQYF. The full variable domain, its missing parts supplied by reference TRBV5-1 and TRBJ2-3, is KAGVTQTPRYLIKTRGQQVTLSCSPISGHRSVSWYQQTPGQGLQFLFEYFSETQRNKGNFPGRFSGRQFSNSRSEMNVSTLELGDSALYLCASSLVAGGLADTQYFGPGTRLTVL.

The chain employs TRBV5-1 and TRBJ2-1, with D possibly TRBD2 on 7 matching bases. This CDR3 has 14 residues. V gave up 3 bases and J gave up 10 bases, with 17 bases separating them. Germline lookup yields CDR1 SGHRS and CDR2 YFSETQ. The CDR3 spells CASSSDGGRDEQFF. The DNA of the CDR3 is TGCGCCAGCAGCTCCGACGGGGGGCGGGACGAGCAGTTCTTC. Supplemented by reference TRBV5-1 and TRBJ2-1, the full variable domain reads KAGVTQTPRYLIKTRGQQVTLSCSPISGHRSVSWYQQTPGQGLQFLFEYFSETQRNKGNFPGRFSGRQFSNSRSEMNVSTLELGDSALYLCASSSDGGRDEQFFGPGTRLTVL.

The chain couples TRBV4-1 to TRBJ2-7; 7 bases line up with TRBD1. Unmatched junction bases numbered 4, after V lost 1 base and J lost 1 base. This CDR3 comprises 15 residues. The germline CDR1 and CDR2 sequences are MGHRA and YSYEKL. CDR3 nucleotides: TGCGCCAGCAGCCAAGGTACAGGGGCGTCCTACGAGCAGTACTTC. It codes for CASSQGTGASYEQYF.

The chain recombines TRBV10-3 with TRBJ1-2; D is possibly TRBD1 (5 bases). Germline V gene lookup returns CDR1 ENHRY and CDR2 SYGVKD. V lost 7 bases to trimming and J lost 8 bases, with 17 bases between them. This CDR3 is built from 13 residues. The CDR3 DNA reads as TGTGCCATCACCACTCTCGGGGCGGGAGGCTACACCTTC. Translation: CAITTLGAGGYTF.

The chain is built from TRBV7-2 and TRBJ2-5; TRBD1 matches at 7 bases. Germline V CDR1 and CDR2: SGHTA, FQGNSA. The CDR3 length is 15 residues. After removal of 2 bases from V and 1 base from J, the junction contained 4 bases not matched to a gene. DNA of the CDR3: TGTGCCAGCAGCTTAAGAGGGACAGCCCAAGAGACCCAGTACTTC. Its translation: CASSLRGTAQETQYF.